Following are 11 T cell receptor beta chains from one sample sequenced in a study of Graves' ophthalmopathy and Graves' hyperthyroidism. TCR beta CDR3 regions were amplified from RNA transcripts. RT-PCR with HTBI primers came first, then second-round multiplex PCR. TCRdb independently ran MiXCR on the multiplex PCR reads; one entry per CDR3 protein. The table shows around 1.1 million distinct CDR3 sequences, with approximately 35% occurring only once. Source material: peripheral blood or thyroid tissue (not recorded which). The receptors originated from an adult man with Graves' hyperthyroidism.

The chain combines TRBV6-5 with TRBJ1-2; possibly TRBD1 for D (5 bases). Looked up from germline, CDR1 is MNHEY and CDR2 is SVGAGI. The CDR3 spans 13 residues. V was clipped by 0 bases and J by 6 bases, with 8 bases between them. The CDR3 nucleotides are TGTGCCAGCAGTTACTCGGGGGTGGATGGCTACACCTTC. This codes for CASSYSGVDGYTF.

This clonotype was seen many times. The J gene is TRBJ2-2, the V gene TRBV20-1; TRBD1 matches 8 bases. Germline assignment: CDR1 DFQATT and CDR2 SNEGSKA (reference sequence). There are 14 residues in the CDR3. V gave up 3 bases and J gave up 1 base; unmatched junction bases: 1. The CDR3 bases are TGCAGTGCTAGTGGGACAGGGAACACCGGGGAGCTGTTTTTT. Translated: CSASGTGNTGELFF.

This rearrangement joins TRBV7-3 to TRBJ1-6, with D perhaps TRBD1 (6 bases). The V end was cut by 7 bases, the J end by 8 bases, with 18 bases between. CDR1 is SGHTA, CDR2 FQGTGA, per germline. This CDR3 is built from 15 residues. The CDR3 DNA follows: TGTGCCAGCAATCTAAGGTCAGGGGTGGATTCACCCCTCCACTTT. Protein sequence: CASNLRSGVDSPLHF.

This clonotype was seen ten or more times. This chain connects TRBV7-9 to TRBJ2-7, with 7 nucleotides matching TRBD1. Looked up from germline, CDR1 is SEHNR and CDR2 is FQNEAQ (reference sequence). Losses at the gene ends were 2 bases for V and 4 bases for J; bases not matched to a gene: 5. The CDR3 spans 14 residues. The CDR3 region has the DNA TGTGCCAGCAGCTTACCGGGACAGCGTTACGAGCAGTACTTC. It codes for CASSLPGQRYEQYF.

This clonotype was picked up many times. The rearrangement links TRBV19 to TRBJ2-7; D not resolved. Deletions cut 3 bases from V and 0 bases from J, with 6 bases between. CDR1 is LNHDA and CDR2 is SQIVND in the germline V gene (reference sequence). There are 13 residues in the CDR3. The CDR3 loop reads CASSITISYEQYF. The CDR3 bases are TGTGCCAGTAGTATCACGATCTCCTACGAGCAGTACTTC.

This clonotype was recorded once. The chain combines TRBV29-1 with TRBJ1-4; 9 bases match TRBD1. The CDR3 is made up of 12 amino acids. The junction had 4 bases not matched to a gene; V was cut back by 7 bases and J by 7 bases. Germline assignment: CDR1 SQVTM and CDR2 ANQGSEA. The CDR3 DNA reads as TGCAGCGAAGACAGGGGGGGTGAAAAACTGTTTTTT. Protein sequence: CSEDRGGEKLFF.

This clonotype was counted at least ten times. This chain joins TRBV4-3 and TRBJ2-6; D remains unclear. The germline gives CDR1 LGHNA, CDR2 YSLEER. The length of the CDR3 is 16 residues. Trimming took 0 bases from V and 0 from J, leaving 6 bases between them. Here the CDR3 DNA reads TGCGCCAGCAGCCAAGATGTGTCCTCTGGGGCCAACGTCCTGACTTTC. Protein product: CASSQDVSSGANVLTF.

This chain connects TRBV19 to TRBJ1-5; the D gene is possibly TRBD1 (6 bases). The CDR3 contains 15 residues. CDR1 LNHDA and CDR2 SQIVND come from the germline V gene (reference sequence). Trimming stripped 7 bases from V and 3 bases from J, with 16 bases between. DNA of the CDR3: TGTGCCAGTAAGCGGGGCAGGGGAGACAATCAGCCCCAGCATTTT. Its protein is CASKRGRGDNQPQHF.

The V and J genes are TRBV5-1 and TRBJ2-5, with D hard to call. CDR3 length: 14 amino acids. Germline V gene data show CDR1 as SGHRS and CDR2 as YFSETQ. V shed 2 bases and J shed 1 base, with 9 bases lying between them. This chain's CDR3 is CASSFETIQETQYF. CDR3 bases: TGCGCCAGCAGCTTTGAGACGATCCAAGAGACCCAGTACTTC.

CDR3: CAISNGGTGTYEHF. CDR3 nucleotide sequence: TGTGCCATCAGTAACGGCGGGACCGGAACCTACGAGCATTTT. The chain couples TRBV10-3 to TRBJ1-5, with D possibly matching TRBD1 (5 bases). V was cut by 5 bases and J by 14 bases, with 22 bases left in between. This CDR3 comprises 14 residues. Germline lookup yields CDR1 ENHRY and CDR2 SYGVKD.

This rearrangement joins TRBV10-3 to TRBJ2-7; 7 bases fit TRBD2. The DNA matches TRBJ2-5 better at its end, which makes the J call doubtful. This CDR3 is built from 15 residues. Per germline, CDR1 ENHRY and CDR2 SYGVKD. The chain's CDR3 is CAISYSWEGLGTQYF. CDR3 in DNA: TGTGCCATCAGTTACTCGTGGGAGGGCCTAGGGACCCAGTACTTC.